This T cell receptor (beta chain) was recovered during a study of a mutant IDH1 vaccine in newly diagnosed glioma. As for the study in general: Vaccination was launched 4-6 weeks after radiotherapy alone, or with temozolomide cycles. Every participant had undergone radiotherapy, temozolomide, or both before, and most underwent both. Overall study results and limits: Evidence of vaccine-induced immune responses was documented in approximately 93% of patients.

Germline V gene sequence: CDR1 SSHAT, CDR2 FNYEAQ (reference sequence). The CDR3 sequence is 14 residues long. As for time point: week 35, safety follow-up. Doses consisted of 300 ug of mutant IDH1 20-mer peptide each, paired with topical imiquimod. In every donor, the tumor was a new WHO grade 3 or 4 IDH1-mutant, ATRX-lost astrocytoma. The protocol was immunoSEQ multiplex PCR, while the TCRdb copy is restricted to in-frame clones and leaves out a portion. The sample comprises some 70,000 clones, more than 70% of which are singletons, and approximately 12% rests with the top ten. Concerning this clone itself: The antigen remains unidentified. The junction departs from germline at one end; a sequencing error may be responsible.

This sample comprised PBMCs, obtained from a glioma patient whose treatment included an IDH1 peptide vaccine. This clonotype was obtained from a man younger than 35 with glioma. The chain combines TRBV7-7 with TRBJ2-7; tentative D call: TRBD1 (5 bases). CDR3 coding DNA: TGTGCTAGCAGCGACAGCCCGAACTCCTACGAGCAGTACTTC. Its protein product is CASSDSPNSYEQYF.